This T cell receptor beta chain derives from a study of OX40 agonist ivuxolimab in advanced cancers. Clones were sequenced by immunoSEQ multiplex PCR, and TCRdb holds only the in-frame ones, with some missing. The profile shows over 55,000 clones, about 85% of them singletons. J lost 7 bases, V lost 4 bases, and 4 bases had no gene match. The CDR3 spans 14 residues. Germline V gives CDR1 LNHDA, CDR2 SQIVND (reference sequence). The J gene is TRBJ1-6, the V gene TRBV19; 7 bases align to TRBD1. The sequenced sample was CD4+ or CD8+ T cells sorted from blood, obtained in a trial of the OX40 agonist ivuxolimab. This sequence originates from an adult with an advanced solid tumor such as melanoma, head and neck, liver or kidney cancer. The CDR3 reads CASSTRQGNSPLHF. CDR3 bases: TGTGCCAGTAGTACCCGACAGGGAAATTCACCCCTCCACTTT.